This is a list of T cell receptor beta chains from one sample in a study of blood T cell repertoires in COVID-19. Profiled with immunoSEQ multiplex PCR; TCRdb holds only in-frame clones, not every one. The table lists a few hundred thousand clones, around nine tenths of them singletons, with approximately 6.2% in the top ten. Sequences were obtained from peripheral blood. The receptors come from a man between 60 and 75 years old who had recovered from COVID-19. Both conserved end residues are part of each CDR3. D genes are given only for firm matches. Expanded clones are given a class, and other clones once, few, many or no size at all.

J | D | size | V | CDR3 | DNA
TRBJ1-1 | NA | NA | TRBV7-2 | CASSRQGNTEAFF | TGTGCCAGCAGCCGCCAGGGGAACACTGAAGCTTTCTTT
TRBJ2-3 | TRBD2 | NA | TRBV19 | CASSYFAGGTDTQYF | TGTGCCAGTAGTTATTTTGCGGGGGGCACAGATACGCAGTATTTT
TRBJ1-4 | TRBD1 | NA | TRBV7-9 | CASSLDTGAEKLFF | TGTGCCAGCAGCTTAGACACAGGGGCTGAAAAACTGTTTTTT
TRBJ1-2 | NA | once | TRBV14 | CASSQYAGGDGYTF | TGTGCCAGCAGCCAATACGCGGGAGGTGATGGCTACACCTTC
TRBJ1-5 | NA | NA | TRBV5-6 | CASSSGRGNQPQHF | TGTGCCAGCAGCTCTGGGAGGGGCAATCAGCCCCAGCATTTT
TRBJ1-2 | TRBD1 | NA | TRBV29-1 | CSVDLNRGYGYTF | TGCAGCGTTGACCTTAACAGGGGCTATGGCTACACCTTC
TRBJ1-2 | NA | NA | TRBV6-4 | CASSAEGDGYTF | TGTGCCAGCAGTGCCGAGGGGGATGGCTACACCTTC
TRBJ2-3 | TRBD2 | NA | TRBV7-9 | CASTVAGGSTDTQYF | TGTGCCAGCACTGTAGCGGGAGGGTCCACAGATACGCAGTATTTT
TRBJ2-5 | TRBD2 | NA | TRBV5-1 | CASSRSGSNQETQYF | TGCGCCAGCAGTCGGAGCGGGAGTAACCAAGAGACCCAGTACTTC
TRBJ2-7 | NA | NA | TRBV19 | CASSSPEGYEQYF | TGTGCCAGTAGTTCCCCAGAGGGTTACGAGCAGTACTTC
TRBJ2-7 | NA | NA | TRBV6-2/TRBV6-3 | CASSRGGYEQYF | TGTGCCAGCAGTAGAGGGGGCTACGAGCAGTACTTC
TRBJ1-1 | TRBD1 | NA | TRBV5-1 | CASSSEGALGAEAFF | TGCGCCAGCAGCTCAGAGGGGGCCCTAGGGGCTGAAGCTTTCTTT
TRBJ1-4 | TRBD1 | NA | TRBV5-4 | CASSLGGQGSEKLFF | TGTGCCAGCAGCTTGGGAGGACAGGGCAGTGAAAAACTGTTTTTT
TRBJ2-3 | TRBD2 | NA | TRBV9 | CASSVDPSGGAVDTQYF | TGTGCCAGCAGCGTAGACCCTAGCGGGGGGGCCGTAGATACGCAGTATTTT
TRBJ1-1 | NA | NA | TRBV7-2 | CASKDIWDTEAFF | TGTGCCAGTAAGGACATCTGGGACACTGAAGCTTTCTTT
TRBJ2-7 | TRBD2 | NA | TRBV5-4 | CASSLQTSGGPYEQYF | TGTGCCAGCAGCCTCCAGACTAGCGGGGGTCCCTACGAGCAGTACTTC
TRBJ1-1 | NA | once | TRBV28 | CASSFGGFMNTEAFF | TGTGCCAGCAGTTTTGGGGGCTTCATGAACACTGAAGCTTTCTTT
TRBJ1-1 | TRBD1 | once | TRBV11-3 | CASSGTGVSEAFF | TGTGCCAGCAGTGGGACAGGGGTCTCTGAAGCTTTCTTT
TRBJ1-3 | TRBD1 | NA | TRBV16 | CASSQRDRSSGNTIYF | TGTGCCAGCAGCCAACGGGACAGGTCCTCTGGAAACACCATATATTTT
TRBJ1-1 | TRBD1 | NA | TRBV19 | CASKGAGHWGTEAFF | TGTGCCAGTAAGGGGGCGGGTCACTGGGGCACTGAAGCTTTCTTT
TRBJ2-1 | TRBD2 | NA | TRBV7-3 | CASSLSTSAYNEQFF | TGTGCCAGCAGCTTAAGCACTAGCGCTTACAATGAGCAGTTCTTC
TRBJ1-5 | TRBD1 | few | TRBV29-1 | CSVPGGPGGNQPQHF | TGCAGCGTCCCAGGGGGGCCGGGAGGCAATCAGCCCCAGCATTTT
TRBJ1-5 | NA | NA | TRBV5-5 | CASSLYQQGNSITHQPQHF | TGTGCCAGCAGCCTCTACCAACAGGGAAACAGTATTACTCATCAGCCCCAGCATTTT
TRBJ2-7 | NA | NA | TRBV18 | CASSPPGTPYEQYF | TGTGCCAGCTCACCACCGGGGACTCCCTACGAGCAGTACTTC
TRBJ1-4 | TRBD1 | NA | TRBV5-1 | CASSLGDRGRNEKLFF | TGCGCCAGCAGCTTGGGGGACAGGGGGCGAAATGAAAAACTGTTTTTT
TRBJ2-1 | TRBD2 | once | TRBV24-1 | CATRGLGLAGDVNEQFF | TGTGCCACCAGGGGCCTTGGACTAGCGGGAGACGTCAATGAGCAGTTCTTC
TRBJ2-1 | NA | NA | TRBV7-3 | CASSQRADFNEQFF | TGTGCCAGCAGCCAGCGGGCCGATTTCAATGAGCAGTTCTTC
TRBJ2-5 | TRBD2 | NA | TRBV6-1 | CASSENLPGGGGETQYF | TGTGCCAGCAGTGAAAACCTCCCCGGGGGGGGTGGGGAGACCCAGTACTTC
TRBJ1-6 | NA | NA | TRBV7-3 | CASSSSAGSQSPLHF | TGTGCCAGCAGCTCAAGTGCAGGGTCCCAATCACCCCTCCACTTT
TRBJ1-1 | TRBD1 | NA | TRBV6-2/TRBV6-3 | CASSSQGARDTEAFF | TGTGCCAGCAGTTCTCAGGGGGCGAGGGACACTGAAGCTTTCTTT
TRBJ1-5 | NA | NA | TRBV30 | CAWSPHPLASNQPQHF | TGTGCCTGGAGTCCGCACCCATTAGCTAGCAATCAGCCCCAGCATTTT
TRBJ2-7 | TRBD2 | once | TRBV4-2 | CASSHSLAGLSYEQYF | TGTGCCAGCAGCCATTCACTAGCGGGACTTTCCTACGAGCAGTACTTC
TRBJ2-3 | TRBD2 | NA | TRBV7-2 | CASSALAGGPVTQYF | TGTGCCAGCAGCGCACTAGCGGGAGGGCCCGTTACGCAGTATTTT
TRBJ2-5 | TRBD1 | NA | TRBV5-1 | CASSISPDRGRETQYF | TGCGCCAGCAGCATATCCCCCGACAGGGGGCGAGAGACCCAGTACTTC
TRBJ2-1 | NA | NA | TRBV1 | CTSSQETSGRNEQFF | TGCACCAGCAGCCAAGAGACTAGCGGGAGAAATGAGCAGTTCTTC
TRBJ2-5 | NA | once | TRBV6-4 | CASQGPDGTQYF | TGTGCCAGCCAGGGGCCTGACGGGACCCAGTACTTC
TRBJ2-2 | NA | NA | TRBV18 | CASSTLQGPYTGELFF | TGTGCCAGCTCAACCTTACAGGGACCCTACACCGGGGAGCTGTTTTTT
TRBJ2-7 | TRBD1 | NA | TRBV4-2 | CASSQDTGDTAYEQYF | TGTGCCAGCAGCCAGGATACAGGGGACACCGCCTACGAGCAGTACTTC
TRBJ2-7 | NA | NA | TRBV6-4 | CASSADSISYEQYF | TGTGCCAGCAGTGCGGACAGTATCTCCTACGAGCAGTACTTC
TRBJ2-7 | NA | NA | TRBV2 | CASTRGVGGDEQYF | TGTGCCAGCACCAGGGGGGTAGGTGGTGACGAGCAGTACTTC
TRBJ2-1 | TRBD2 | NA | TRBV6-6 | CASRRPRGGSYNEQFF | TGTGCCAGCAGACGACCCCGGGGGGGCTCCTACAATGAGCAGTTCTTC
TRBJ1-2 | NA | NA | TRBV10-3 | CAISEKAGDYGYTF | TGTGCCATCAGTGAAAAGGCAGGGGACTATGGCTACACCTTC
TRBJ2-5 | NA | NA | TRBV19 | CASSNRESETQYF | TGTGCCAGTAGTAACCGGGAATCGGAGACCCAGTACTTC
TRBJ2-1 | TRBD2 | NA | TRBV7-3 | CASSFGTSGRPSEQFF | TGTGCCAGCAGCTTCGGGACTAGCGGGAGACCCAGTGAGCAGTTCTTC
TRBJ2-5 | NA | NA | TRBV28 | CASSLMLRGGETQYF | TGTGCCAGCAGTTTAATGTTGAGAGGGGGAGAGACCCAGTACTTC
TRBJ2-7 | TRBD2 | NA | TRBV7-9 | CASIPKAGHSPPGEQYF | TGTGCCAGCATCCCTAAAGCGGGGCACTCACCCCCGGGGGAGCAGTACTTC
TRBJ1-4 | NA | NA | TRBV10-3 | CAISEGTTIREKLFF | TGTGCCATCAGTGAGGGGACAACCATCAGGGAAAAACTGTTTTTT